This is a list of T cell receptor beta chains from one sample in a study of blood T cell repertoires in COVID-19. The protocol was immunoSEQ multiplex PCR, while the TCRdb copy is restricted to in-frame clones and leaves out a portion. The sample consists of about 210,000 clones, 80% of them appearing once. Specimen: PBMCs or T cells enriched from blood (not recorded which). Receptor source: a man between 25 and 39 years old with acute COVID-19. Each CDR3 is given with its conserved first and last residue. The D gene is left open where the match is weak. Only part of the rows carry a size: once, few, many, or a class if the clone is expanded.

cdr3_length: 15
j_call: TRBJ2-3
clone_size: many
v_call: TRBV5-6
d_call: NA
cdr3_aa: CASSPLAFGTDTQYF
cdr3_nt: TGTGCCAGCAGCCCACTAGCCTTTGGGACAGATACGCAGTATTTT

cdr3_length: 13
j_call: TRBJ2-5
clone_size: NA
v_call: TRBV5-5
d_call: NA
cdr3_aa: CASSLVGGPTQYF
cdr3_nt: TGTGCCAGCAGCTTGGTGGGGGGGCCGACCCAGTACTTC

cdr3_length: 15
j_call: TRBJ1-3
clone_size: NA
v_call: TRBV28
d_call: TRBD1
cdr3_aa: CATTYPGTGINTIYF
cdr3_nt: TGTGCCACCACCTACCCGGGGACAGGGATAAACACCATATATTTT

cdr3_length: 14
j_call: TRBJ1-1
clone_size: NA
v_call: TRBV5-6
d_call: TRBD1
cdr3_aa: CASSPTGGVTEAFF
cdr3_nt: TGTGCCAGCAGCCCCACAGGGGGTGTCACTGAAGCTTTCTTT

cdr3_length: 14
j_call: TRBJ1-1
clone_size: NA
v_call: TRBV11-3
d_call: TRBD1
cdr3_aa: CASSLRGPGTEAFF
cdr3_nt: TGTGCCAGCAGCTTGAGGGGGCCGGGCACTGAAGCTTTCTTT

cdr3_length: 16
j_call: TRBJ1-3
clone_size: NA
v_call: TRBV5-1
d_call: NA
cdr3_aa: CASSLVAGHSGNTIYF
cdr3_nt: TGCGCCAGCAGCTTGGTAGCGGGGCACTCTGGAAACACCATATATTTT

cdr3_length: 16
j_call: TRBJ1-3
clone_size: NA
v_call: TRBV21-1
d_call: NA
cdr3_aa: CASSKRTGPSGNTIYF
cdr3_nt: TGTGCCAGCAGCAAACGGACAGGGCCCTCTGGAAACACCATATATTTT

cdr3_length: 14
j_call: TRBJ2-2
clone_size: few
v_call: TRBV5-4
d_call: NA
cdr3_aa: CASSLVQVGGELFF
cdr3_nt: TGTGCCAGCAGCTTGGTACAGGTTGGCGGGGAGCTGTTTTTT

cdr3_length: 17
j_call: TRBJ2-7
clone_size: NA
v_call: TRBV10-2
d_call: TRBD2
cdr3_aa: CASGGITSGGPTYEQYF
cdr3_nt: TGCGCCAGCGGAGGGATAACTAGCGGGGGGCCTACCTACGAGCAGTACTTC

cdr3_length: 16
j_call: TRBJ1-5
clone_size: NA
v_call: TRBV7-6
d_call: TRBD1
cdr3_aa: CASSPGTGGLNQPQHF
cdr3_nt: TGTGCCAGCAGCCCCGGGACAGGGGGCCTCAATCAGCCCCAGCATTTT

cdr3_length: 15
j_call: TRBJ1-1
clone_size: NA
v_call: TRBV25-1
d_call: NA
cdr3_aa: CASSERGLSNTEAFF
cdr3_nt: TGTGCCAGCAGTGAACGGGGACTCTCGAACACTGAAGCTTTCTTT

cdr3_length: 14
j_call: TRBJ1-5
clone_size: NA
v_call: TRBV3-1/TRBV3-2
d_call: NA
cdr3_aa: CASSQANSNQPQHF
cdr3_nt: TGTGCCAGCAGCCAAGCTAACAGCAATCAGCCCCAGCATTTT

cdr3_length: 15
j_call: TRBJ2-3
clone_size: NA
v_call: TRBV11-3
d_call: NA
cdr3_aa: CASSLATGFTDTQYF
cdr3_nt: TGTGCCAGCAGCTTAGCAACGGGGTTCACAGATACGCAGTATTTT

cdr3_length: 16
j_call: TRBJ2-1
clone_size: NA
v_call: TRBV11-1
d_call: TRBD2
cdr3_aa: CASSLDSGGGYNEQFF
cdr3_nt: TGTGCCAGCAGCTTAGATAGCGGGGGGGGTTACAATGAGCAGTTCTTC

cdr3_length: 13
j_call: TRBJ1-6
clone_size: NA
v_call: TRBV7-3
d_call: NA
cdr3_aa: CASSLQNNSPLHF
cdr3_nt: TGTGCCAGCAGCTTACAAAATAATTCACCCCTCCACTTT

cdr3_length: 14
j_call: TRBJ2-7
clone_size: NA
v_call: TRBV4-1
d_call: TRBD2
cdr3_aa: CASSPTSGVYEQYF
cdr3_nt: TGCGCCAGCAGCCCGACTAGCGGGGTATACGAGCAGTACTTC

cdr3_length: 16
j_call: TRBJ1-2
clone_size: once
v_call: TRBV5-1
d_call: NA
cdr3_aa: CASSFAGQEGIYGYTF
cdr3_nt: TGCGCCAGCAGCTTTGCCGGTCAGGAGGGCATCTATGGCTACACCTTC

cdr3_length: 13
j_call: TRBJ2-7
clone_size: NA
v_call: TRBV19
d_call: NA
cdr3_aa: CASSIRGRYEQYF
cdr3_nt: TGTGCCAGTAGTATCCGGGGGAGGTACGAGCAGTACTTC

cdr3_length: 15
j_call: TRBJ1-2
clone_size: NA
v_call: TRBV10-2
d_call: NA
cdr3_aa: CASSESHRANYGYTF
cdr3_nt: TGCGCCAGCAGTGAGAGTCACAGGGCTAACTATGGCTACACCTTC

cdr3_length: 11
j_call: TRBJ2-7
clone_size: NA
v_call: TRBV27
d_call: NA
cdr3_aa: CASSSGFEQYF
cdr3_nt: TGTGCCAGCAGTTCAGGGTTCGAGCAGTACTTC

cdr3_length: 14
j_call: TRBJ1-1
clone_size: NA
v_call: TRBV19
d_call: NA
cdr3_aa: CASSILPRGTEAFF
cdr3_nt: TGTGCCAGTAGTATACTTCCCCGAGGAACTGAAGCTTTCTTT

cdr3_length: 15
j_call: TRBJ1-1
clone_size: NA
v_call: TRBV2
d_call: TRBD1
cdr3_aa: CASSRRQGLNTEAFF
cdr3_nt: TGTGCCAGCAGCCGAAGACAGGGCCTGAACACTGAAGCTTTCTTT

cdr3_length: 18
j_call: TRBJ1-2
clone_size: NA
v_call: TRBV4-1
d_call: TRBD1
cdr3_aa: CASSQDPATGTSNYGYTF
cdr3_nt: TGCGCCAGCAGCCAAGATCCGGCGACAGGGACCTCCAACTATGGCTACACCTTC

cdr3_length: 15
j_call: TRBJ2-5
clone_size: NA
v_call: TRBV3-1/TRBV3-2
d_call: NA
cdr3_aa: CASSQGLPPRETQYF
cdr3_nt: TGTGCCAGCAGCCAAGGACTACCGCCCAGAGAGACCCAGTACTTC

cdr3_length: 13
j_call: TRBJ2-5
clone_size: NA
v_call: TRBV11-2
d_call: NA
cdr3_aa: CASSPAIQETQYF
cdr3_nt: TGTGCCAGCAGCCCCGCGATCCAAGAGACCCAGTACTTC

cdr3_length: 12
j_call: TRBJ2-1
clone_size: NA
v_call: TRBV24-1
d_call: NA
cdr3_aa: CATSDPGRGQFF
cdr3_nt: TGTGCCACCAGTGACCCGGGCCGGGGGCAGTTCTTC

cdr3_length: 16
j_call: TRBJ2-2
clone_size: NA
v_call: TRBV3-1/TRBV3-2
d_call: TRBD1
cdr3_aa: CASSQRQGASTGELFF
cdr3_nt: TGTGCCAGCAGCCAACGACAGGGGGCGAGCACCGGGGAGCTGTTTTTT

cdr3_length: 14
j_call: TRBJ1-4
clone_size: NA
v_call: TRBV5-1
d_call: TRBD1
cdr3_aa: CASSRTGGNEKLFF
cdr3_nt: TGCGCCAGCAGCAGGACAGGGGGGAATGAAAAACTGTTTTTT

cdr3_length: 15
j_call: TRBJ2-1
clone_size: few
v_call: TRBV18
d_call: TRBD2
cdr3_aa: CASSGGGTAYNEQFF
cdr3_nt: TGTGCCAGCTCCGGGGGAGGGACGGCCTACAATGAGCAGTTCTTC

cdr3_length: 15
j_call: TRBJ2-2
clone_size: few
v_call: TRBV25-1
d_call: NA
cdr3_aa: CASRSGGGNTGELFF
cdr3_nt: TGTGCCAGCAGGAGCGGAGGGGGCAACACCGGGGAGCTGTTTTTT

cdr3_length: 15
j_call: TRBJ1-1
clone_size: NA
v_call: TRBV7-2
d_call: TRBD1
cdr3_aa: CASSLLGTVNTEAFF
cdr3_nt: TGTGCCAGCAGCTTACTCGGGACAGTTAACACTGAAGCTTTCTTT

cdr3_length: 18
j_call: TRBJ1-3
clone_size: NA
v_call: TRBV19
d_call: NA
cdr3_aa: CASSIGILQGRAGNTIYF
cdr3_nt: TGTGCCAGTAGTATAGGGATCCTACAGGGTCGAGCTGGAAACACCATATATTTT

cdr3_length: 14
j_call: TRBJ2-7
clone_size: NA
v_call: TRBV11-2
d_call: NA
cdr3_aa: CASREWTVSYEQYF
cdr3_nt: TGTGCCAGCAGAGAATGGACAGTCTCCTACGAGCAGTACTTC

cdr3_length: 14
j_call: TRBJ1-2
clone_size: NA
v_call: TRBV9
d_call: TRBD1
cdr3_aa: CASSAPRGRDGYTF
cdr3_nt: TGTGCCAGCAGCGCGCCCAGGGGGCGGGATGGCTACACCTTC

cdr3_length: 15
j_call: TRBJ1-1
clone_size: NA
v_call: TRBV5-4
d_call: TRBD1
cdr3_aa: CASSLDLNRGNGAFF
cdr3_nt: TGTGCCAGCAGCTTGGATCTTAACAGGGGAAATGGAGCTTTCTTT